This T cell receptor (beta chain) was found in a study of vaccination and CD4 T cells after COVID-19. For this clonotype: Its matching antigen is unknown.

At the Johns Hopkins FTIC core, DNA taken from cultured CD4+ T cells was sequenced by way of the Oncomine TCR Beta short-read assay. TCRdb redid the calling of the PCR reads with MiXCR, one entry per CDR3 protein. This sample yields roughly 24,000 distinct CDR3 sequences, of which under 70% are seen a single time; 2.8% belongs to the top ten. Documented treatment: roughly 11-day PBMC culture with coronavirus spike peptide pools or control peptides (ViraFEST assay). PBMC cultures, at 1.5 million to 2.5 million cells per well, received about 9.3 IU/ml IL-2 and about 10 ug/ml peptide pools. The V segment lost 5 bases and the J segment 10 bases; nucleotides outside the gene matches: 12. The length of the CDR3 is 14 residues. In germline, CDR1 is MDHEN, CDR2 SYDVKM.

The source is a human donor who had recovered from COVID-19. V gene TRBV28 combines with J gene TRBJ2-7; 9 bases are shared with TRBD1. The sample taken for sequencing was CD4+ T cells from blood, cultured in vitro. The CDR3 DNA follows: TGTGCCAGCAGTCTCAGACGGGACAGGGCGTTTCAGTACTTC. Translated, it gives CASSLRRDRAFQYF.